Each of the 11 T cell receptor beta chains below was sequenced from the same sample in a study of T cell repertoires in cytomegalovirus infection. Their specific antigens are unknown. TCRdb used MiXCR to reprocess the reads, holding one entry per CDR3 protein. The sample consists of fewer than 1,000,000 distinct CDR3 sequences, 25% to 40% of them appearing once. The specimen comprised cultured CD8+ T cells from PBMCs, sampled from culture after CMV antigen stimulation. The receptors were sampled from a human donor in good health (CMV status not recorded). Some clones in this sample may be carry-over from other donors' samples.

The chain combines TRBV7-3 with TRBJ1-6; D is undetermined. CDR1 is SGHTA and CDR2 is FQGTGA in the germline V gene. The length of the CDR3 is 14 residues. Trimming left V 2 bases short and J 8 bases short, with 10 bases between. This CDR3 reads CASSLEGFDSPLHF. CDR3 nucleotides: TGTGCCAGCAGCTTAGAAGGTTTCGATTCACCCCTCCACTTT.

This clonotype has a count of ten or more. The chain is built from TRBV7-6 and TRBJ2-2; D may be TRBD2 (5 bases). CDR3 length: 17 amino acids. Deletions cut 6 bases from V and 1 base from J, with 18 bases between. CDR1 is SGHVS and CDR2 is FNYEAQ in the germline V gene. The CDR3 region is CASSPAPLGGNTGELFF. In nucleotides, the CDR3 is TGTGCCAGCAGTCCAGCCCCCTTAGGAGGGAACACCGGGGAGCTGTTTTTT. Full variable domain (remainder filled in from reference TRBV7-6 and TRBJ2-2): GAGVSQSPRYKVTKRGQDVALRCDPISGHVSLYWYRQALGQGPEFLTYFNYEAQQDKSGLPNDRFSAERPEGSISTLTIQRTEQRDSAMYRCASSPAPLGGNTGELFFGEGSRLTVL.

This chain links TRBV27 with TRBJ1-1; 10 bases align to TRBD1. Losses at the gene ends were 8 bases for V and 5 bases for J; bases not matched to a gene: 14. Germline CDR1 is MNHEY and CDR2 is SMNVEV (reference sequence). The CDR3 spans 16 residues. The DNA of the CDR3 is TGTGCCAGCCCTTTCCGGGACAGGGGTCCGAGTACTGAAGCTTTCTTT. Translated: CASPFRDRGPSTEAFF.

The rearrangement uses TRBV12-3 or TRBV12-4 and TRBJ2-4; the D gene is possibly TRBD2 (6 bases). Trimming took off 6 bases at V and 8 bases at J, with 17 bases between the two ends. CDR3 length: 14 residues. DNA of the CDR3: TGTGCCAGCAGCCTTACGAGGAGGGGAGACATTCAGTACTTC. Amino acid sequence: CASSLTRRGDIQYF.

The CDR3 region is CASSPDGSNQPQHF. The CDR3 DNA follows: TGTGCCAGCAGCCCGGACGGATCCAATCAGCCCCAGCATTTT. The J gene is TRBJ1-5, the V gene TRBV7-6; D not certain. Trimming left V 5 bases short and J 3 bases short, with 11 bases between. Germline-derived CDR1 and CDR2 are SGHVS and FNYEAQ. The CDR3 contains 14 residues.

The chain combines TRBV7-9 with TRBJ2-7, with 7 bases lining up with TRBD2. With 5 bases clipped from V and 3 bases from J, the junction kept 13 bases outside the gene matches. CDR1 is SEHNR and CDR2 is FQNEAQ in the germline V gene (reference sequence). The CDR3 runs to 16 residues. In DNA, the CDR3 is TGTGCCAGCAGCCCCTATTGGGAGGGGAAGGTCTACGAGCAGTACTTC. This codes for CASSPYWEGKVYEQYF.

There are a few counts of this clonotype. The chain links TRBV7-9 to TRBJ2-5; 9 bases are shared with TRBD2. The CDR3 is 18 amino acids. V gave up 1 base and J gave up 5 bases; unmatched junction bases: 14. CDR1 and CDR2 (germline): SEHNR, FQNEAQ (reference sequence). For the CDR3, the DNA is TGTGCCAGCAGCTTAGACCCCCAGCGGGGGGTTTGGGAGGAGACCCAGTACTTC. Protein: CASSLDPQRGVWEETQYF.

This clonotype has at least ten counts. This chain joins TRBV7-2 and TRBJ1-5; maybe TRBD1 (5 bases). CDR3 length: 15 amino acids. CDR1 is SGHTA, CDR2 FQGNSA, per germline. Trimming shortened V by 3 bases and J by 4 bases, and 13 bases separated the two germline ends. This chain's CDR3 is CASSFITGVNQPQHF. In nucleotides, the CDR3 is TGTGCCAGCAGCTTCATCACAGGTGTTAATCAGCCCCAGCATTTT.

The chain carries TRBV2 and TRBJ2-4; D possibly corresponds to TRBD2 (5 bases). Germline loops: CDR1 SNHLY, CDR2 FYNNEI. This CDR3 region has 15 residues. With 8 bases removed from V and 4 bases from J, the gap between germline ends came to 18 bases. CDR3 residues: CASVGVLRGKNIQYF. CDR3 DNA: TGTGCCAGCGTGGGTGTTCTTCGGGGTAAAAACATTCAGTACTTC. Filled out from reference TRBV2 and TRBJ2-4, the complete variable domain reads EPEVTQTPSHQVTQMGQEVILRCVPISNHLYFYWYRQILGQKVEFLVSFYNNEISEKSEIFDDQFSVERPDGSNFTLKIRSTKLEDSAMYFCASVGVLRGKNIQYFGAGTRLSVL.

The rearrangement uses TRBV27 and TRBJ2-1; 7 nucleotides match TRBD1. Trimming at V came to 10 bases and at J to 4 bases, leaving 10 bases not matched to a gene. This CDR3 is built from 14 residues. Germline CDR1 and CDR2: MNHEY and SMNVEV (reference sequence). The DNA of the CDR3 is TGTGCCACCAAATCCGGGACAGCTTACAATGAGCAGTTCTTC. Translation: CATKSGTAYNEQFF.

The sample holds a few counts of this clonotype. The rearrangement links TRBV4-1 to TRBJ2-1, with TRBD1 matching 10 bases. The CDR3 spans 16 residues. With 4 bases clipped from V and 6 bases from J, the junction kept 9 bases outside the gene matches. CDR1 and CDR2 (germline): MGHRA, YSYEKL. The CDR3 is CASSRDGTGVFNEQFF. CDR3 sequence (DNA): TGCGCCAGCAGCCGCGATGGGACAGGGGTTTTCAATGAGCAGTTCTTC.